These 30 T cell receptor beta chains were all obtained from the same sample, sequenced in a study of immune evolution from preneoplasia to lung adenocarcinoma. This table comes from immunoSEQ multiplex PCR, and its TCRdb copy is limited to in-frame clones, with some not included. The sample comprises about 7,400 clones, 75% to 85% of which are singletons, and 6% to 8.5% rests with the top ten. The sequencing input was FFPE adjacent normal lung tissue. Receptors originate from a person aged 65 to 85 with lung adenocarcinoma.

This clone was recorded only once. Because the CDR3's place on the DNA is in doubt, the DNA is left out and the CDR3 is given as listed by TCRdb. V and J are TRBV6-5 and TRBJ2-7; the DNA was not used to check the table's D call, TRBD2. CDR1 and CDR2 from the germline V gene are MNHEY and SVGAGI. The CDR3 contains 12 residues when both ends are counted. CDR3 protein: CASTSGRYEQYF.

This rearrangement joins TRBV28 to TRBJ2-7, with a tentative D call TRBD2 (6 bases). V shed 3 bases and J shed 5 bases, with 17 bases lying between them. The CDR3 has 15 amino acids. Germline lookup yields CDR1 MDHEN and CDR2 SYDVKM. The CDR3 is CASSFGGSLTNEQYF. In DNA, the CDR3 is TGTGCCAGCAGTTTTGGGGGGTCCTTAACGAACGAGCAGTACTTC.

The CDR3 protein is CASRLRAQETQYF. The CDR3 coding sequence is TGTGCAAGTCGCTTACGGGCCCAAGAGACCCAGTACTTC. The V and J genes are TRBV12-2 and TRBJ2-5. TRBV12-2 counts as a pseudogene. The CDR3 extends over 13 amino acids.

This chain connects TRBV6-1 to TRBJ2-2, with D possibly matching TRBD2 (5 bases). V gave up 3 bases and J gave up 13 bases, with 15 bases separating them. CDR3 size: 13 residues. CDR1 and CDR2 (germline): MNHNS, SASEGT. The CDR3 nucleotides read TGTGCCAGCAGTGATTCCGACCTACGGGGGCTGTTTTTT. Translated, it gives CASSDSDLRGLFF.

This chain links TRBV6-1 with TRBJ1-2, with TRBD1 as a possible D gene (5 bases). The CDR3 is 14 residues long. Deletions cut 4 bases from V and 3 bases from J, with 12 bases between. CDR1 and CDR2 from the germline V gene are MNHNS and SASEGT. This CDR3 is CASSGWGLDYGYTF. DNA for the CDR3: TGTGCCAGCAGTGGATGGGGCTTGGACTATGGCTACACCTTC.

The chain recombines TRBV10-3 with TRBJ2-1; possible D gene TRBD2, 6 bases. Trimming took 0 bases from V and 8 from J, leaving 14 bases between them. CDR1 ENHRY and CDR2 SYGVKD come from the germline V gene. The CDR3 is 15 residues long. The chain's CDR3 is CAISESHGGVDEQFF. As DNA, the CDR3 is TGTGCCATCAGTGAGTCCCACGGGGGTGTGGATGAGCAGTTCTTC.

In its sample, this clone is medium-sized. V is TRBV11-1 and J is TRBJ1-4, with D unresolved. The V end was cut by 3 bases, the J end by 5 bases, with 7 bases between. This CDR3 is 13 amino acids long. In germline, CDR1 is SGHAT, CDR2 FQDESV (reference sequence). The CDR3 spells CASSFRVNEKLFF. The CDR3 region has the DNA TGTGCCAGCAGCTTTCGGGTGAATGAAAAACTGTTTTTT.

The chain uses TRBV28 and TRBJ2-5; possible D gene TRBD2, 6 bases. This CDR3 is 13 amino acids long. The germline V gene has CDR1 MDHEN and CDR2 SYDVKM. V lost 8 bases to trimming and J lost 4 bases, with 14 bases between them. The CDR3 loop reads CASRSGFRETQYF. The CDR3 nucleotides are TGTGCCAGCCGAAGCGGGTTTCGAGAGACCCAGTACTTC.

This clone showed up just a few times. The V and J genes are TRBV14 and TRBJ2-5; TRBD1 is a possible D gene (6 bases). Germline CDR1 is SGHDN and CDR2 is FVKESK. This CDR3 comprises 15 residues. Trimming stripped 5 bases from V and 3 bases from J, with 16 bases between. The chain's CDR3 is CASSSQQGFEETQYF. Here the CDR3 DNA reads TGTGCCAGCAGCTCACAACAGGGTTTTGAAGAGACCCAGTACTTC.

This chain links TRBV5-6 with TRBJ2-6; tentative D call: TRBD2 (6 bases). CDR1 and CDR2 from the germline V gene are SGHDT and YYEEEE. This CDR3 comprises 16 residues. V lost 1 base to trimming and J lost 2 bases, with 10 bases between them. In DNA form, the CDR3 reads TGTGCCAGCAGCTTGACGGGAGTCACTGGGGCCAACGTCCTGACTTTC. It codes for CASSLTGVTGANVLTF. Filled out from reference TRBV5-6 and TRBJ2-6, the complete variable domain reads DAGVTQSPTHLIKTRGQQVTLRCSPKSGHDTVSWYQQALGQGPQFIFQYYEEEERQRGNFPDRFSGHQFPNYSSELNVNALLLGDSALYLCASSLTGVTGANVLTFGAGSRLTVL.

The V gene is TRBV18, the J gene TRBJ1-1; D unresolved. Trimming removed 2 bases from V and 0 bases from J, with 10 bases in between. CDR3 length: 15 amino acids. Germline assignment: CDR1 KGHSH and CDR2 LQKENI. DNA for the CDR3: TGTGCCAGCTCACCAGAAGGAGTCATGAACACTGAAGCTTTCTTT. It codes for CASSPEGVMNTEAFF.

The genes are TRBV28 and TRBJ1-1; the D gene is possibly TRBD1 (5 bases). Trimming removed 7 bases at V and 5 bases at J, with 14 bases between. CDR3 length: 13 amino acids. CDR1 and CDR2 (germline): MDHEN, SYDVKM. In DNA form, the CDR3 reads TGTGCCAGCACCCCGGGGGGGGAAACTGAAGCTTTCTTT. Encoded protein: CASTPGGETEAFF.

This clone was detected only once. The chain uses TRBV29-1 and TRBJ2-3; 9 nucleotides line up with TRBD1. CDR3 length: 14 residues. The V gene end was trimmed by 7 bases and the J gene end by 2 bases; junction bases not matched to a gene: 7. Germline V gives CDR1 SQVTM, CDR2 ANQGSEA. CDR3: CSAEGQGFTDTQYF. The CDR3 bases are TGCAGCGCGGAGGGACAGGGCTTCACAGATACGCAGTATTTT.

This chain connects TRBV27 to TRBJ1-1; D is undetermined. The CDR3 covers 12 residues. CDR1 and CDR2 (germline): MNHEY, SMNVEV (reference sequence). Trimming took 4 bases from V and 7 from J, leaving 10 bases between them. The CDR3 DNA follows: TGTGCCAGCAGTTACAGCAAGGGTGAAGCTTTCTTT. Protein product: CASSYSKGEAFF.

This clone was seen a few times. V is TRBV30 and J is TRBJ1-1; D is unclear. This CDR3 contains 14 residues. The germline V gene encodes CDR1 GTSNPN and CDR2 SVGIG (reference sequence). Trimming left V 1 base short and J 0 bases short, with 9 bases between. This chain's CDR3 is CAWSAHHMNTEAFF. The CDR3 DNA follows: TGTGCCTGGAGTGCCCATCACATGAACACTGAAGCTTTCTTT.

The CDR3 DNA sequence: TGTGCCAGCTCACCAAGGAGTGGGCAGGGGATAAGGGATGAGCAGTTCTTC. This codes for CASSPRSGQGIRDEQFF. This chain links TRBV18 with TRBJ2-1; D is perhaps TRBD1 (6 bases). CDR3 size: 17 residues. The germline V gene encodes CDR1 KGHSH and CDR2 LQKENI. The V and J ends lost 2 bases and 8 bases respectively, with 22 bases between them.

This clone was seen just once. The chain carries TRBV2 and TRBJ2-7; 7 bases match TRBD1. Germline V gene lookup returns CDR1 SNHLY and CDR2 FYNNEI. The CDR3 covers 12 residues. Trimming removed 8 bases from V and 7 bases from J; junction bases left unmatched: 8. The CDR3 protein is CASDMGQQEQYF. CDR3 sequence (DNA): TGTGCCAGCGATATGGGACAGCAAGAGCAGTACTTC.

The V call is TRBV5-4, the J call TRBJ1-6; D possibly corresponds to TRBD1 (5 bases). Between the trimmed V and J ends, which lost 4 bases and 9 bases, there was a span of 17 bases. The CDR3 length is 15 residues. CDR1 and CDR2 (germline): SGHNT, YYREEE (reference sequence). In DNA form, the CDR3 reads TGTGCCAGCAGCCACGGATCCCCCCAGGGTTCACCCCTCCACTTT. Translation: CASSHGSPQGSPLHF. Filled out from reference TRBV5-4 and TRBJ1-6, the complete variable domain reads ETGVTQSPTHLIKTRGQQVTLRCSSQSGHNTVSWYQQALGQGPQFIFQYYREEENGRGNFPPRFSGLQFPNYSSELNVNALELDDSALYLCASSHGSPQGSPLHFGNGTRLTVT.

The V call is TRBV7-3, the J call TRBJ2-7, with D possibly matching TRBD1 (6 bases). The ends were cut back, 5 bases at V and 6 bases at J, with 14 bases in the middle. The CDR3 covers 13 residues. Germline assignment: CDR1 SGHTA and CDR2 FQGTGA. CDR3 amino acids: CASSVHTGSEQYF. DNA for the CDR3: TGTGCCAGCAGCGTACATACAGGGAGCGAGCAGTACTTC. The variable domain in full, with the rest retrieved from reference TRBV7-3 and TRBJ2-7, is GAGVSQTPSNKVTEKGKYVELRCDPISGHTALYWYRQSLGQGPEFLIYFQGTGAADDSGLPNDRFFAVRPEGSVSTLKIQRTERGDSAVYLCASSVHTGSEQYFGPGTRLTVT.

The CDR3 is CAWSRVYGYTF. The CDR3 region has the DNA TGTGCCTGGAGTAGGGTCTATGGCTACACCTTC. The V call is TRBV30, the J call TRBJ1-2, with D unresolved. Germline V gene data show CDR1 as GTSNPN and CDR2 as SVGIG (reference sequence). V was clipped by 2 bases and J by 4 bases, with 5 bases between them. The CDR3 extends over 11 amino acids.

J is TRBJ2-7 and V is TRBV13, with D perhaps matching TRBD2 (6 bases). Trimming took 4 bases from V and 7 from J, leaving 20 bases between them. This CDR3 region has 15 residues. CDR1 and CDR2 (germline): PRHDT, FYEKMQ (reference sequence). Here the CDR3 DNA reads TGTGCCAGCAGCTCGCCGGGGGTTGGATTGTGGGAGCAGTACTTC. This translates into CASSSPGVGLWEQYF.

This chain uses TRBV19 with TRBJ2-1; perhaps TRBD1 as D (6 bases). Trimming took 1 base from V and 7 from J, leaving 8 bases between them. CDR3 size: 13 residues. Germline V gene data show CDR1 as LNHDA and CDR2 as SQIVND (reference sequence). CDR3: CASSIGRGNEQFF. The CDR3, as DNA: TGTGCCAGTAGTATAGGCAGGGGAAATGAGCAGTTCTTC.

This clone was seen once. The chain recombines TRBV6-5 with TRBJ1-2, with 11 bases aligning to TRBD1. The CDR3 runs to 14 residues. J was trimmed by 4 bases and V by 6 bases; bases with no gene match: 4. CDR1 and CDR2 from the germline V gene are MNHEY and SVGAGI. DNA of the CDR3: TGTGCCAGCAGCTGGACAGGGGGCACCTATGGCTACACCTTC. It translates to CASSWTGGTYGYTF.

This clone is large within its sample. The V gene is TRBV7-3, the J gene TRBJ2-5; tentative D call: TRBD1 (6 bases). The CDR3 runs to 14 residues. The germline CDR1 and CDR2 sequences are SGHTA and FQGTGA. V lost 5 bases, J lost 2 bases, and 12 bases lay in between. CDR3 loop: CASSHGGSQETQYF. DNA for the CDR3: TGTGCCAGCAGCCATGGGGGCAGTCAAGAGACCCAGTACTTC.

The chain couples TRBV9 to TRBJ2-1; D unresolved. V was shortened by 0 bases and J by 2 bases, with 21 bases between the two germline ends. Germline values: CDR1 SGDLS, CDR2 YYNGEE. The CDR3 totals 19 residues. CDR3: CASSVGPTPREGAYNEQFF. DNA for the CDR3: TGTGCCAGCAGCGTAGGTCCGACCCCCCGAGAAGGTGCCTACAATGAGCAGTTCTTC.

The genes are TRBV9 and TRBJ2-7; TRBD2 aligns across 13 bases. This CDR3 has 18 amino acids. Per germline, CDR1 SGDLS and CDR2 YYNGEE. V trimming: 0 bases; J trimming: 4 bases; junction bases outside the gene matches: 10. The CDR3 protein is CASSVGTSGGRVLYEQYF. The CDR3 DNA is TGTGCCAGCAGCGTAGGGACTAGCGGGGGAAGAGTGTTATACGAGCAGTACTTC.

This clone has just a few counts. The CDR3 region has the DNA TGTGCCATCAGTGAGTCAGATTCCTATGGCTACACCTTC. This sequence encodes CAISESDSYGYTF. The chain carries TRBV10-3 and TRBJ1-2; no definite D call. Germline V gene data show CDR1 as ENHRY and CDR2 as SYGVKD. The CDR3 runs 13 residues. The V gene lost 0 bases and the J gene lost 4 bases, with 6 bases spanning the gap.

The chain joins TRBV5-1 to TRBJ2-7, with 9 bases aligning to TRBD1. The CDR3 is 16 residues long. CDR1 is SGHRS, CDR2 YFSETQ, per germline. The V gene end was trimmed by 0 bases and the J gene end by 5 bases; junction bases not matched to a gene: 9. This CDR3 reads CASSLDSGQGSNEQYF. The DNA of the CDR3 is TGCGCCAGCAGCTTGGATTCGGGACAGGGAAGTAACGAGCAGTACTTC.

The CDR3 here is CASSLWQGGTYNEQFF. In DNA form, the CDR3 reads TGTGCCAGCAGCTTATGGCAGGGGGGAACCTACAATGAGCAGTTCTTC. The gene calls are TRBV7-9 and TRBJ2-1, with a weak D call TRBD1 (7 bases). CDR1 is SEHNR, CDR2 FQNEAQ, per germline (reference sequence). This CDR3 comprises 16 residues. The V and J ends lost 2 bases and 2 bases respectively, with 13 bases between them. Variable domain in full (rest from reference TRBV7-9 and TRBJ2-1): DTGVSQNPRHKITKRGQNVTFRCDPISEHNRLYWYRQTLGQGPEFLTYFQNEAQLEKSRLLSDRFSAERPKGSFSTLEIQRTEQGDSAMYLCASSLWQGGTYNEQFFGPGTRLTVL.

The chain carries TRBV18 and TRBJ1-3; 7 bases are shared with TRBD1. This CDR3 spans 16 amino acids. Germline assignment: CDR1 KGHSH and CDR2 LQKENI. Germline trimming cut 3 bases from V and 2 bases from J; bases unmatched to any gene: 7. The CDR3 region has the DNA TGTGCCAGCTCACCGGCCCCAGGACAGGCTGGAAACACCATATATTTT. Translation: CASSPAPGQAGNTIYF.